This T cell receptor beta chain comes out of a study of cytomegalovirus exposure and HLA in healthy donors. As regards this clone: The antigen is unknown.

General study points: An assumption of roughly uniform sequencing depth across donors underlay the presence/absence analyses. With high specificity and sensitivity, the classifier reportedly diagnosed cytomegalovirus status. The investigators catalogued 160 or so TCR beta chains as cytomegalovirus-associated.

Germline CDR1 is KGHSH and CDR2 is LQKENI. With V trimmed by 8 bases and J by 8 bases, 11 bases remained unmatched. The CDR3 consists of 13 residues. Vbeta (60) and Jbeta (13) primers were used in the PCR. Using immunoSEQ multiplex PCR, the repertoire was profiled, and TCRdb retains in-frame clones only, with some absent. The sample lists around 150,000 clones; 60% to 75% were seen once. The rearrangement uses TRBV18 and TRBJ1-2, with 7 bases aligning to TRBD1. Sequenced input: PBMCs. The receptor comes from a human donor in good health. The CDR3 nucleotides read TGTGCCAGCGAAATTAACAGGGGATCCGGCTACACCTTC. This gives the protein CASEINRGSGYTF. The complete variable domain, with remaining parts taken from reference TRBV18 and TRBJ1-2, reads NAGVMQNPRHLVRRRGQEARLRCSPMKGHSHVYWYRQLPEEGLKFMVYLQKENIIDESGMPKERFSAEFPKEGPSILRIQQVVRGDSAAYFCASEINRGSGYTFGSGTRLTVV.